The 16 T cell receptor beta chains in this list originate from one sample, sequenced in a study of blood T cell repertoires in COVID-19. The table came from immunoSEQ multiplex PCR; TCRdb's copy has only in-frame clones and leaves some out. The sample shows roughly 50,000 clones, 85% to 95% of them seen only once. The specimen was peripheral blood. The receptor set was obtained from a man between 50 and 59 years old with acute or convalescent COVID-19.

The chain recombines TRBV19 with TRBJ2-2, with D uncertain. V was pared by 1 base and J by 4 bases, with 7 bases between. The CDR3 is 14 residues long. Per the germline V gene, CDR1 is LNHDA and CDR2 is SQIVND (reference sequence). CDR3 in DNA: TGTGCCAGTAGTATAGGAGTTTTCACCGGGGAGCTGTTTTTT. Translating gives CASSIGVFTGELFF.

V is TRBV2 and J is TRBJ2-3; 8 positions match TRBD1. Germline V gives CDR1 SNHLY, CDR2 FYNNEI. V lost 8 bases, J lost 0 bases, and 4 bases stayed unmatched. This CDR3 contains 14 residues. The DNA for the CDR3 is TGTGCCAGCGATTACAGGGGGAGCACAGATACGCAGTATTTT. Translation gives CASDYRGSTDTQYF.

This chain joins TRBV16 and TRBJ2-3; TRBD2 aligns across 7 bases. The CDR3 loop spans 18 amino acids. V was clipped by 4 bases and J by 2 bases; unmatched bases: 15. The germline gives CDR1 KGHSY, CDR2 FQNENV. The CDR3 protein is CASSLSGGNGNPTDTQYF. CDR3 in DNA: TGTGCCAGCAGCCTCTCGGGGGGAAACGGGAACCCCACAGATACGCAGTATTTT.

The chain is built from TRBV19 and TRBJ1-4; 7 bases match TRBD1. The germline CDR1 and CDR2 sequences are LNHDA and SQIVND (reference sequence). V shed 8 bases, J shed 6 bases, and the junction held 6 bases outside the gene matches. The CDR3 contains 13 residues. CDR3: CASADRAYEKLFF. The CDR3 DNA follows: TGTGCCAGTGCCGACAGGGCTTATGAAAAACTGTTTTTT.

Only one count was recorded for this clone. J is TRBJ1-4 and V is TRBV11-3; D not certain. CDR3 length: 15 amino acids. Trimming took 3 bases from V and 3 from J, leaving 11 bases between them. CDR1 and CDR2 from the germline V gene are SGHNT and YENEEA. CDR3 nucleotide sequence: TGTGCCAGCAGCTTTCGCAGGAATCCTAATGAAAAACTGTTTTTT. This encodes CASSFRRNPNEKLFF.

The chain recombines TRBV24-1 with TRBJ1-5; perhaps TRBD1 as D (5 bases). The CDR3 covers 14 residues. V lost 4 bases and J lost 5, with 11 bases in between. Germline V gene sequence: CDR1 KGHDR, CDR2 SFDVKD. The CDR3 spells CATSDHRTDQPQHF. Here the CDR3 DNA reads TGTGCCACCAGTGACCACAGGACGGATCAGCCCCAGCATTTT.

V is TRBV7-7 and J is TRBJ1-3; possible D gene TRBD1, 5 bases. This CDR3 has 13 residues. CDR1 SSHAT and CDR2 FNYEAQ come from the germline V gene (reference sequence). Trimming left V 6 bases short and J 2 bases short, with 8 bases between. The CDR3 sequence is CASSLGAGNTIYF. CDR3 DNA sequence: TGTGCCAGCAGTCTAGGGGCTGGAAACACCATATATTTT.

This clone appeared a single time. The chain combines TRBV6-2 or TRBV6-3 with TRBJ2-1; 9 bases line up with TRBD2. The CDR3 runs to 13 residues. V was clipped by 5 bases and J by 6 bases; unmatched bases: 2. CDR1 is MNHEY and CDR2 is SVGEGT in the germline V gene. The CDR3 here is CASSQLAGNEQFF. CDR3 nucleotides: TGTGCCAGCAGTCAACTAGCGGGCAATGAGCAGTTCTTC.

A single count supports this clone. The CDR3 sequence: CASSRVGGNYGYTF. CDR3 in DNA: TGTGCCAGCAGCCGAGTCGGGGGGAACTATGGCTACACCTTC. This chain connects TRBV7-9 to TRBJ1-2; D is perhaps TRBD1 (5 bases). The CDR3 length is 14 residues. The V end was cut by 5 bases, the J end by 2 bases, with 12 bases between. The germline CDR1 and CDR2 sequences are SEHNR and FQNEAQ (reference sequence).

V is TRBV30 and J is TRBJ1-5, with a possible D match to TRBD1 (6 bases). Germline CDR1 GTSNPN, CDR2 SVGIG (reference sequence). Trimming took 5 bases from V and 4 from J, leaving 12 bases between them. The CDR3 is 13 residues long. The CDR3 here is CAWRGGGNQPQHF. CDR3 nucleotides: TGTGCCTGGCGAGGGGGTGGTAATCAGCCCCAGCATTTT.

The table lists this clone with a count of one. The chain employs TRBV6-5 and TRBJ2-1; a weak D match, TRBD2 (5 bases). Trimming took off 6 bases at V and 1 base at J, with 10 bases between the two ends. This CDR3 has 14 amino acids. Germline V gene data show CDR1 as MNHEY and CDR2 as SVGAGI. The CDR3: CASREEPSYNEQFF. The CDR3 nucleotides read TGTGCCAGCAGGGAGGAACCTTCCTACAATGAGCAGTTCTTC.

The CDR3 region is CSVRTAVTEAFF. The CDR3 region has the DNA TGCAGCGTGAGGACAGCCGTAACTGAAGCTTTCTTT. This chain links TRBV29-1 with TRBJ1-1, with a possible D match to TRBD1 (6 bases). The CDR3 runs 12 residues. The V end lost 6 bases, the J end lost 5 bases, and 13 bases lay between the germline ends. CDR1 and CDR2 (germline): SQVTM, ANQGSEA.

The chain is built from TRBV6-1 and TRBJ2-5; 8 nucleotides match TRBD1. The CDR3 length is 17 residues. J gave up 5 bases and V 0 bases, and 11 bases lay outside the gene matches. Germline lookup yields CDR1 MNHNS and CDR2 SASEGT. In DNA, the CDR3 is TGTGCCAGCAGTGAAGCGGGATTAGACAGGGGAAGGGAGACCCAGTACTTC. Encoded protein: CASSEAGLDRGRETQYF.

The rearrangement joins TRBV7-2 to TRBJ2-1; a weak D match, TRBD2 (7 bases). This CDR3 is built from 14 residues. The germline gives CDR1 SGHTA, CDR2 FQGNSA. The V gene lost 0 bases and the J gene lost 7 bases, with 10 bases spanning the gap. CDR3 coding DNA: TGTGCCAGCAGCTTAGCGGGAGGGGGGAATGAGCAGTTCTTC. Encoded protein: CASSLAGGGNEQFF.

The V and J genes are TRBV11-3 and TRBJ2-7; a possible D gene is TRBD2 (5 bases). Trimming shortened V by 5 bases and J by 5 bases, and 10 bases separated the two germline ends. The CDR3 sequence is 12 residues long. Germline-derived CDR1 and CDR2 are SGHNT and YENEEA. CDR3 sequence (DNA): TGTGCCAGCAGCCGGCCCGGGGACGAGCAGTACTTC. Translation gives CASSRPGDEQYF.

V gene TRBV4-1 combines with J gene TRBJ1-4, with D hard to call. Looked up from germline, CDR1 is MGHRA and CDR2 is YSYEKL. V dropped 0 bases and J dropped 0 bases, with 8 bases sitting between them. This CDR3 has 16 amino acids. The CDR3 here is CASSQDTEATNEKLFF. As DNA, the CDR3 is TGCGCCAGCAGCCAAGATACTGAGGCAACTAATGAAAAACTGTTTTTT.